This T cell receptor beta chain appears in the sequencing data of a study of beta chain features in type 1 diabetes. Findings and caveats of the study: For type 1 diabetes patients, VDJ junctions showed fewer insertions and more deletions. In every one of the four CD4+ subsets, TCRB CDR3s were moderately but significantly shorter in Type 1 diabetes patients.

Expressed TCRB transcripts were sequenced because the isolated RNA had all been reverse transcribed beforehand. The table came from immunoSEQ multiplex PCR; TCRdb's copy has only in-frame clones and leaves some out. This sample has about 150,000 clones, with nearly 9.5% found just once. The ends were cut back, 3 bases at V and 5 bases at J, with 13 bases in the middle. The CDR3 runs to 14 residues. The germline gives CDR1 MNHEY, CDR2 SMNVEV (reference sequence). This clone has a handful of counts. Its antigen is as yet unknown. The receptor comes from a man in his late teens or twenties in good health. Specimen: central memory CD4+ T cells from blood. The chain carries TRBV27 and TRBJ1-2, with unresolved D. Here the CDR3 reads CASSFVGSNYGYTF. The CDR3, as DNA: TGTGCCAGCAGTTTCGTGGGGAGCAATTATGGCTACACCTTC.